The 15 T cell receptor beta chains listed next were all sequenced from one sample in a study of neurological immune-mediated disorders. TCRdb ran MiXCR on the 5' RACE reads and lists one entry per CDR3 protein. The data show over 25,000 distinct CDR3 sequences, 10% to 15% seen once. Material: PBMCs. The receptors come from a man between 60 and 75 years old in good health.

This clonotype occurred many times. The chain carries TRBV4-3 and TRBJ1-2; D may be TRBD1 (5 bases). Germline assignment: CDR1 LGHNA and CDR2 YSLEER. This CDR3 has 14 amino acids. V gave up 1 base and J gave up 5 bases, with 11 bases separating them. The CDR3 nucleotides read TGCGCCAGCAGCCAAGGGTTAGGGGCATATGGCTACACCTTC. It translates to CASSQGLGAYGYTF.

This clonotype showed up many times. The gene calls are TRBV7-2 and TRBJ2-1; D is perhaps TRBD1 or TRBD2 (6 bases each). Germline values: CDR1 SGHTA, CDR2 FQGNSA. V was cut by 2 bases and J by 3 bases, with 14 bases left in between. The CDR3 is 16 amino acids. In DNA form, the CDR3 reads TGTGCCAGCAGCTTATGGGGGGCAGGGGACTACAATGAGCAGTTCTTC. This sequence encodes CASSLWGAGDYNEQFF.

In regard to this clonotype: An end of the junction does not agree with germline; a read error may underlie this. The chain has TRBV7-2 and TRBJ2-2; D unclear. Germline V gene sequence: CDR1 SGHTA, CDR2 FQGNSA. This CDR3 comprises 15 residues. CDR3: CASRLSLQSGFELIF. CDR3 in DNA: TGTGCCAGCAGATTATCTTTGCAATCGGGTTTCGAGCTGATTTTT.

In this sample, this clonotype turned up many times. The chain recombines TRBV12-3 or TRBV12-4 with TRBJ2-2; 10 positions agree with TRBD1. This CDR3 comprises 15 residues. Trimming removed 3 bases from V and 6 bases from J; junction bases left unmatched: 4. The CDR3 sequence is CASSLRTGGSGELFF. DNA of the CDR3: TGTGCCAGCAGTTTGAGGACAGGGGGGTCCGGGGAGCTGTTTTTT.

This clonotype has more than one count but fewer than ten. The rearrangement uses TRBV7-6 and TRBJ2-7, with a weak D call TRBD2 (6 bases). Trimming took 2 bases from V and 5 from J, leaving 10 bases between them. The CDR3 is 13 residues long. From germline, CDR1 is SGHVS and CDR2 FNYEAQ. CDR3 amino acids: CASSLLGTDEQYF. The DNA of the CDR3 is TGTGCCAGCAGCTTACTGGGGACTGACGAGCAGTACTTC. Complete variable domain (other parts from reference TRBV7-6 and TRBJ2-7): GAGVSQSPRYKVTKRGQDVALRCDPISGHVSLYWYRQALGQGPEFLTYFNYEAQQDKSGLPNDRFSAERPEGSISTLTIQRTEQRDSAMYRCASSLLGTDEQYFGPGTRLTVT.

The chain has TRBV12-3 or TRBV12-4 and TRBJ2-1, with D possibly being TRBD1 (5 bases). The CDR3 length is 13 residues. V lost 5 bases and J 6 bases, leaving 11 bases between the germline ends. The CDR3, as DNA: TGTGCCAGCAGTCCGGACACACTCAATGAGCAGTTCTTC. It codes for CASSPDTLNEQFF.

This clonotype is labeled as medium-sized. J is TRBJ2-2 and V is TRBV15; 15 bases map to TRBD2. Germline assignment: CDR1 LNHNV and CDR2 YYDKDF (reference sequence). Unmatched junction bases numbered 11, after V lost 5 bases and J lost 4 bases. The CDR3 runs to 19 residues. Written as DNA, the CDR3 is TGTGCCACCAGCCTCCTAGGACTAGCGGGAGGGCCCGGCACCGGGGAGCTGTTTTTT. Encoded protein: CATSLLGLAGGPGTGELFF.

This clonotype appeared many times. The chain employs TRBV7-6 and TRBJ2-5; 9 bases fit TRBD2. Trimming took 3 bases from V and 1 from J; bases not matched to a gene: 3. In germline, CDR1 is SGHVS, CDR2 FNYEAQ. This CDR3 has 15 amino acids. The CDR3 DNA reads TGTGCCAGCAGCTTCAGACTAGCGGTCCAAGAGACCCAGTACTTC. This translates into CASSFRLAVQETQYF. The full variable domain, rest sourced from reference TRBV7-6 and TRBJ2-5, is GAGVSQSPRYKVTKRGQDVALRCDPISGHVSLYWYRQALGQGPEFLTYFNYEAQQDKSGLPNDRFSAERPEGSISTLTIQRTEQRDSAMYRCASSFRLAVQETQYFGPGTRLLVL.

To note about this clonotype: This may be a read error: a much more frequent sequence differs by one nucleotide. V usage is TRBV5-1 and J usage is TRBJ2-1, with unresolved D. Germline CDR1 and CDR2: SGHRS and YFSETQ. CDR3 length: 13 residues. The CDR3, as DNA: TGCGCCAGCAGCTTGGACCGGAAGTATGAGCCGTTCTTC. It yields the protein CASSLDRKYEPFF.

This clonotype was seen at least ten times. At one end, the junction sequence differs from germline, possibly due to a read error. The CDR3 here is CASSQEGTGTGANVLTF. For the CDR3, the DNA is TGCGCCAGCAGTCAAGAGGGGACGGGAACCGGGGCCAACGTCCTGACTTTC. The J gene is TRBJ2-6, the V gene TRBV4-1; tentatively, D is TRBD1 or TRBD2 (5 bases each). The CDR3 sequence is 17 residues long. Germline values: CDR1 MGHRA, CDR2 YSYEKL.

There are many counts of this clonotype. As the CDR3 is not closed by the conserved phenylalanine or tryptophan, this likely results from a read error. No DNA is shown, since the ends of the CDR3 on it are uncertain; the CDR3 is the one TCRdb lists. The J gene is TRBJ2-7, the V gene TRBV20-1; the tabulated D call, TRBD1, remains unverified against the DNA. The CDR3 adds up to 9 amino acids, both ends counted. CDR1 and CDR2 from the germline V gene are DFQATT and SNEGSKA (reference sequence). The CDR3: CSVRTHPPA.

In its sample, this clonotype was seen many times. J is TRBJ1-2 and V is TRBV5-1; 11 bases fit TRBD1. This CDR3 region has 14 residues. J gave up 7 bases and V 4 bases, and 6 bases lay outside the gene matches. Germline CDR1 and CDR2: SGHRS and YFSETQ. The CDR3 bases are TGCGCCAGCAGCCCTGGGACAGGGGGTGCTGGCTACACCTTC. Translating it yields CASSPGTGGAGYTF.

The table lists this clonotype with many counts. The chain combines TRBV7-9 with TRBJ2-1; 13 bases fit TRBD2. There are 14 residues in the CDR3. CDR1 is SEHNR and CDR2 is FQNEAQ in the germline V gene (reference sequence). The junction had 2 bases not matched to a gene; V was cut back by 4 bases and J by 8 bases. The CDR3 DNA is TGTGCCAGCAGCTGGACTAGCGGGAGTGATGAGCAGTTCTTC. This encodes CASSWTSGSDEQFF.

This clonotype showed up many times. The rearrangement uses TRBV20-1 and TRBJ2-1; 8 nucleotides match TRBD2. This CDR3 contains 12 residues. Germline V gives CDR1 DFQATT, CDR2 SNEGSKA (reference sequence). V shed 5 bases and J 9 bases; nucleotides not matched to a gene: 6. CDR3 coding DNA: TGCAGTGCTTTGGGACTAGAGTCTGAGCAGTTCTTC. Its translation is CSALGLESEQFF.

The table lists this clonotype with many counts. The chain has TRBV30 and TRBJ2-5, with D possibly TRBD2 on 5 matching bases. Germline CDR1 and CDR2: GTSNPN and SVGIG (reference sequence). The CDR3 runs to 12 residues. The germline V and J ends were trimmed by 3 bases and 5 bases, with 10 bases remaining between them. Here the CDR3 reads CAWSGNGETQYF. CDR3 in DNA: TGTGCCTGGAGCGGGAATGGGGAGACCCAGTACTTC.